This note documents a single T cell receptor (beta chain) sequence. Produced via immunoSEQ multiplex PCR; TCRdb's table is partial and in-frame only. The sample yields under 60,000 clones, 60% to 75% seen once. The CDR3 sequence is 14 residues long. Germline V lookup: CDR1 MDHEN, CDR2 SYDVKM. Trimming stripped 5 bases from V and 4 bases from J, with 14 bases between. These data originate in a study of T cell clones after liver transplantation. Study at large: TCRbeta sequencing after a pre-transplant mixed lymphocyte reaction identified graft-donor-reactive clones, later tracked in post-transplant blood. Tolerant meant at least one year fully off immunosuppression without liver enzymes above twice normal.

The TCR sequence derives from a human patient who received a liver transplant. The graft donor may have contributed some T cells. This rearrangement joins TRBV28 to TRBJ1-2; D possibly corresponds to TRBD1 (6 bases). The starting material was CD4+ T cells from blood, obtained at the 22-month timepoint. The CDR3 is CASSPPNRVYGYTF. DNA of the CDR3: TGTGCCAGCAGTCCCCCTAACAGGGTCTATGGCTACACCTTC.